This paragraph reports one T cell receptor (beta chain). Via MiXCR, TCRdb re-called the 5' RACE reads, giving one row per CDR3 protein. This sample yields 650,000 to 750,000 distinct CDR3 sequences, of which 21% are seen a single time; roughly 4.3% belongs to the top ten. This sample is part of a study of identical twins. This CDR3 spans 15 amino acids. V gave up 1 base and J gave up 7 bases; unmatched junction bases: 5. Germline loops: CDR1 DFQATT, CDR2 SNEGSKA (reference sequence). These data also formed part of another study, on T cells expressing NK-cell markers.

This sequence joins TRBV20-1 and TRBJ2-7; 15 positions match TRBD2. This clonotype was sampled from a woman in her late teens or twenties in good health. Sequenced: PBMCs. CDR3 nucleotides: TGCAGTGCTAGAGGGACTAGCGGGGGGGCCGGTGAGCAGTACTTC. It yields the protein CSARGTSGGAGEQYF.